This note documents a single TCR beta chain sequence. Its cognate antigen has yet to be identified. No base quality information exists; no much larger clone differs at one position. The record originates from a study of response to subunit inactivated influenza vaccine (dated by TCRdb to between 2017 and 2018). At the level of the whole study: Deep quantitative T cell receptor repertoire profiling was used in the study to track responses to a trivalent subunit inactivated influenza vaccine. Overall results and qualifications from the work: The authors proposed that each seasonal influenza vaccination may bring in only a limited number of new T cells.

The library was obtained by RT-PCR. Sequencing was performed on an Illumina HiSeq 2500. TCRdb reprocessed the public reads (quality trimming at Q25 with fastp, clone calling with MiXCR) and kept in-frame beta chains. Identical CDR3 proteins give one entry, which carries the most common genes and DNA. Within this sample are about 780,000 distinct CDR3 sequences, with roughly 18% of them counted one time only. Together, the top ten hold roughly a tenth of the sample. From the cysteine up to the phenylalanine, the CDR3 has a length of 17 residues. This entry keeps only the CDR3 DNA: 51 bases, framed from base 1. The germline V gene (reference sequence) supplies CDR1 DFQATT and CDR2 SNEGSKA. V and J are trimmed by 6 bases and 1 base, and the gene matches miss 16 bases of the junction.

Here the sequenced sample was PBMCs from blood, taken about 5 days after vaccination. The sequence joins TRBV20-1 to TRBJ2-3; 7 bases in between match TRBD2. The receptor was isolated from a middle-aged man who received an inactivated influenza vaccine. Donor details come from another sample of the same person, matched by shared clones. The CDR3 corresponds to CSAAGGSGVSGTDTQYF. The nucleotide sequence is given as TGCAGTGCCGCCGGGGGGAGTGGGGTTAGTGGCACAGATACGCAGTATTTT.